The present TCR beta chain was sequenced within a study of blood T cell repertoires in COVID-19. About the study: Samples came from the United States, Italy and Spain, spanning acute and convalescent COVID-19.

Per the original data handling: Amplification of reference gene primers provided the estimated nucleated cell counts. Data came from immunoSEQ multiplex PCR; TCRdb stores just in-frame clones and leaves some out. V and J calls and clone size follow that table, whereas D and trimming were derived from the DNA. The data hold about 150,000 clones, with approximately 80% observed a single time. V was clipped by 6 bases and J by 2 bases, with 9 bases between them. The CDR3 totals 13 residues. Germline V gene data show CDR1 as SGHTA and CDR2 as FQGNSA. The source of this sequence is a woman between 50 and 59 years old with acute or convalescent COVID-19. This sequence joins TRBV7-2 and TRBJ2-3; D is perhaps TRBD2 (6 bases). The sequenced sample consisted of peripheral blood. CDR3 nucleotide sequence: TGTGCCAGCAGAAGCGGGCCCACAGATACGCAGTATTTT. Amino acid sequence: CASRSGPTDTQYF.